Each of the 30 T cell receptor beta chains below was sequenced from the same sample in a study of human T cells and chemical hapten exposure. TCRdb processed the RACE reads anew with MiXCR; each CDR3 protein has one entry. In the table there are approximately 370,000 distinct CDR3 sequences, about 5% of which are singletons. Time point meaning: pre-sensitization, week 0. Stated treatment: therapeutic diphenylcyclopropenone sensitization with weekly scalp DPC. The sequences come from whole blood, collected in connection with sensitization to the hapten diphenylcyclopropenone (DPC). These receptors came from a woman aged 18-29 years with alopecia areata. Some clones in this sample may be carry-over from other donors' samples.

This clonotype was found a few times. The rearrangement uses TRBV18 and TRBJ1-1; 9 nucleotides agree with TRBD1. Germline CDR1 reads KGHSH; CDR2 reads LQKENI. V shed 3 bases, J shed 3 bases, and the junction held 5 bases outside the gene matches. This CDR3 spans 15 amino acids. The CDR3 protein is CASSPGQGADTEAFF. The CDR3 DNA follows: TGTGCCAGCTCACCGGGACAGGGCGCGGACACTGAAGCTTTCTTT.

This clonotype showed up just a few times. In DNA form, the CDR3 reads TGTGCCAGCAGATCCGGGACTAGCGGGGGGATTGAGCAGTTCTTC. Translating gives CASRSGTSGGIEQFF. V is TRBV6-5 and J is TRBJ2-1; 15 bases align to TRBD2. V gave up 6 bases and J gave up 9 bases; unmatched junction bases: 6. The CDR3 sequence is 15 residues long. Germline CDR1 MNHEY, CDR2 SVGAGI.

The V call is TRBV5-1, the J call TRBJ2-6; D call uncertain. In germline, CDR1 is SGHRS, CDR2 YFSETQ. This CDR3 spans 14 amino acids. Trimming removed 6 bases at V and 2 bases at J, with 9 bases between. The CDR3 DNA sequence: TGCGCCAGCACTAGTGACCCTGGGGCCAACGTCCTGACTTTC. It codes for CASTSDPGANVLTF.

This chain uses TRBV12-3 or TRBV12-4 with TRBJ1-1, with TRBD1 matching over 10 bases. This CDR3 is 14 amino acids long. V was clipped by 6 bases and J by 6 bases; unmatched bases: 7. CDR3 loop: CASSRGQGRAEAFF. For the CDR3, the DNA is TGTGCCAGCAGCCGGGGACAGGGGAGAGCTGAAGCTTTCTTT.

V gene TRBV4-3 combines with J gene TRBJ2-7, with a possible D match to TRBD1 (6 bases). Trimming left V 3 bases short and J 6 bases short, with 18 bases between. Germline CDR1 and CDR2: LGHNA and YSLEER. This CDR3 region has 15 residues. The CDR3 region is CASSHDRTGKTEQYF. In DNA, the CDR3 is TGCGCCAGCAGCCATGACCGAACAGGGAAAACCGAGCAGTACTTC.

This clonotype was seen repeatedly, ten times or more. The gene calls are TRBV7-8 and TRBJ2-7; D gene unclear. The CDR3 is 14 residues long. In germline, CDR1 is SGHVS, CDR2 FQNEAQ. Trimming stripped 2 bases from V and 3 bases from J, with 11 bases between. CDR3 sequence reads: CASSLSFQDYEQYF. The DNA for the CDR3 is TGTGCCAGCAGCTTAAGTTTCCAAGACTACGAGCAGTACTTC.

This clonotype was picked up many times. V gene TRBV6-5 combines with J gene TRBJ1-5, with D maybe TRBD1 (5 bases). The CDR3 spans 17 residues. Germline-derived CDR1 and CDR2 are MNHEY and SVGAGI. Trimming cost V 6 bases and J 2 bases, with 20 bases left between them. CDR3 nucleotide sequence: TGTGCCAGCAGCCCCCGATTTACAGGAGCCGGCAATCAGCCCCAGCATTTT. Translated, it gives CASSPRFTGAGNQPQHF.

This clonotype has a handful of counts. The chain recombines TRBV6-5 with TRBJ2-7, with 8 bases aligning to TRBD1. This CDR3 region has 15 residues. Germline-derived CDR1 and CDR2 are MNHEY and SVGAGI. The V segment lost 4 bases and the J segment 3 bases; nucleotides outside the gene matches: 8. Here the CDR3 reads CASSSDHRGDYEQYF. Written as DNA, the CDR3 is TGTGCCAGCAGTTCAGACCACAGGGGGGACTACGAGCAGTACTTC.

This clonotype was observed at least ten times. The chain is built from TRBV20-1 and TRBJ1-5, with 7 bases identical to TRBD1. V trimming: 1 base; J trimming: 4 bases; junction bases outside the gene matches: 4. This CDR3 contains 14 residues. CDR1 is DFQATT, CDR2 SNEGSKA, per germline (reference sequence). CDR3 loop: CSARVGGKNQPQHF. Written as DNA, the CDR3 is TGCAGTGCTAGAGTAGGGGGCAAGAATCAGCCCCAGCATTTT.

This clonotype was counted between two and nine times. The chain is built from TRBV7-2 and TRBJ2-3; 12 positions agree with TRBD2. Losses at the gene ends were 4 bases for V and 5 bases for J; bases not matched to a gene: 4. The CDR3 consists of 15 residues. The V gene's germline CDR1 is SGHTA and CDR2 FQGNSA. The CDR3 reads CASSSGLAGRDTQYF. The CDR3 DNA follows: TGTGCCAGCAGCTCCGGACTAGCGGGGAGAGATACGCAGTATTTT. The full variable domain, with the rest looked up from reference TRBV7-2 and TRBJ2-3, is GAGVSQSPSNKVTEKGKDVELRCDPISGHTALYWYRQSLGQGLEFLIYFQGNSAPDKSGLPSDRFSAERTGGSVSTLTIQRTQQEDSAVYLCASSSGLAGRDTQYFGPGTRLTVL.

The J gene is TRBJ1-2, the V gene TRBV2; no clear D. The CDR3 runs 10 residues. V lost 8 bases and J lost 4, with 5 bases in between. Germline CDR1 reads SNHLY; CDR2 reads FYNNEI. The CDR3 spells CASVSYGYTF. The CDR3 DNA sequence: TGTGCCAGCGTGAGCTATGGCTACACCTTC.

This clonotype was seen a few times. The CDR3 DNA follows: TGCAGTGCTCAGCGGGGGGGAGGAGAGACCCAGTACTTC. It codes for CSAQRGGGETQYF. J is TRBJ2-5 and V is TRBV20-1, with TRBD2 matching 10 bases. CDR1 and CDR2 (germline): DFQATT, SNEGSKA (reference sequence). V trimming: 5 bases; J trimming: 4 bases; junction bases outside the gene matches: 4. The length of the CDR3 is 13 residues.

This clonotype was seen only a few times. The chain has TRBV12-3 or TRBV12-4 and TRBJ2-1; weak D call: TRBD2 (5 bases). V lost 3 bases and J lost 5, with 14 bases in between. The CDR3 is made up of 15 amino acids. CDR3 nucleotides: TGTGCCAGCAGTTTCGGTGGTCGCGGGCACAATGAGCAGTTCTTC. Its translation: CASSFGGRGHNEQFF.

The J gene is TRBJ2-7, the V gene TRBV19; 10 bases line up with TRBD1. V lost 5 bases and J lost 2; bases outside the gene matches: 6. This CDR3 is built from 15 residues. CDR1 LNHDA and CDR2 SQIVND come from the germline V gene (reference sequence). The CDR3 region has the DNA TGTGCCAGTAGTCTTGCAGGGACAGGGGCCTACGAGCAGTACTTC. The encoded protein is CASSLAGTGAYEQYF.

This clonotype appeared a few times. V usage is TRBV27 and J usage is TRBJ1-2, with D maybe TRBD1 (6 bases). From germline, CDR1 is MNHEY and CDR2 SMNVEV (reference sequence). With 6 bases removed from V and 0 bases from J, the gap between germline ends came to 14 bases. The CDR3 totals 15 residues. The CDR3 reads CASRFTGSANYGYTF. In DNA form, the CDR3 reads TGTGCCAGCAGATTTACAGGGTCAGCTAACTATGGCTACACCTTC.

This clonotype was seen many times. The rearrangement links TRBV6-2 or TRBV6-3 to TRBJ2-1, with D tentatively TRBD2 (6 bases). Deletions cut 2 bases from V and 10 bases from J, with 12 bases between. Germline CDR1 is MNHEY and CDR2 is SVGEGT. CDR3 size: 13 residues. This chain's CDR3 is CASSYAGLREQFF. Here the CDR3 DNA reads TGTGCCAGCAGTTACGCGGGGCTAAGGGAGCAGTTCTTC.

This clonotype was counted at least ten times. The chain links TRBV5-1 to TRBJ1-2; possible D gene TRBD1, 6 bases. Germline CDR1 reads SGHRS; CDR2 reads YFSETQ. The CDR3 totals 12 residues. Trimming left V 3 bases short and J 4 bases short, with 7 bases between. The CDR3 loop reads CASSWGAYGYTF. DNA for the CDR3: TGCGCCAGCAGCTGGGGGGCCTATGGCTACACCTTC. The variable domain in full, with the rest retrieved from reference TRBV5-1 and TRBJ1-2, is KAGVTQTPRYLIKTRGQQVTLSCSPISGHRSVSWYQQTPGQGLQFLFEYFSETQRNKGNFPGRFSGRQFSNSRSEMNVSTLELGDSALYLCASSWGAYGYTFGSGTRLTVV.

Many counts were recorded for this clonotype. The CDR3 DNA sequence: TGCGCCAGCAGCTTGGTACCATCGAACTATGGCTACACCTTC. Its protein is CASSLVPSNYGYTF. J is TRBJ1-2 and V is TRBV5-1; D not certain. The ends were cut back, 0 bases at V and 2 bases at J, with 8 bases in the middle. The CDR3 runs to 14 residues. The germline V gene encodes CDR1 SGHRS and CDR2 YFSETQ.

The table lists this clonotype with a few counts. The chain recombines TRBV10-3 with TRBJ2-4; no clear D. The germline V gene encodes CDR1 ENHRY and CDR2 SYGVKD. Trimming took off 3 bases at V and 9 bases at J, with 6 bases between the two ends. This CDR3 has 11 residues. The CDR3 reads CAISDRGIQYF. CDR3 nucleotide sequence: TGTGCCATCAGTGATCGCGGCATTCAGTACTTC.

The chain couples TRBV12-3 or TRBV12-4 to TRBJ1-6, with D possibly matching TRBD1 (6 bases). V was trimmed by 5 bases and J by 8 bases, leaving 13 bases between them. This CDR3 has 14 residues. CDR3 amino acids: CASSIGGAHSPLHF. Written as DNA, the CDR3 is TGTGCCAGCAGTATAGGGGGGGCGCATTCACCCCTCCACTTT.

The rearrangement joins TRBV12-3 or TRBV12-4 to TRBJ2-3, with D perhaps TRBD1 (6 bases). The V and J ends lost 6 bases and 7 bases respectively, with 11 bases between them. The CDR3 length is 12 residues. The CDR3 nucleotides read TGTGCCAGCAGGGAGGACAGCAATACGCAGTATTTT. Translated: CASREDSNTQYF.

This clonotype appeared many times. This chain connects TRBV7-8 to TRBJ1-2, with TRBD1 as a possible D gene (5 bases). CDR3 length: 15 amino acids. Trimming removed 4 bases at V and 4 bases at J, with 16 bases between. CDR1 is SGHVS and CDR2 is FQNEAQ in the germline V gene. CDR3 sequence reads: CASSSPAQGFYGYTF. The CDR3 nucleotides are TGTGCCAGCAGCTCCCCGGCCCAGGGATTCTATGGCTACACCTTC.

This clonotype was seen a few times. J is TRBJ2-6 and V is TRBV9, with D perhaps TRBD2 (5 bases). The CDR3 covers 15 residues. Germline CDR1 reads SGDLS; CDR2 reads YYNGEE. Trimming stripped 2 bases from V and 2 bases from J, with 8 bases between. In DNA, the CDR3 is TGTGCCAGCAGCGTTAGAGGGACTGGGGCCAACGTCCTGACTTTC. Translating it yields CASSVRGTGANVLTF.

A few counts support this clonotype. The chain combines TRBV20-1 with TRBJ2-5; no clear D. This CDR3 spans 16 amino acids. Germline CDR1 DFQATT, CDR2 SNEGSKA (reference sequence). V lost 3 bases, J lost 2 bases, and 19 bases lay in between. The CDR3 bases are TGCAGTGCTAGGGGTAATATAGGGCGGCCGCAAGAGACCCAGTACTTC. Translating gives CSARGNIGRPQETQYF.

This clonotype was counted ten times or more. The chain employs TRBV25-1 and TRBJ2-3; 8 nucleotides align to TRBD2. The CDR3 contains 16 residues. Per the germline V gene, CDR1 is MGHDK and CDR2 is SYGVNS. The junction had 4 bases not matched to a gene; V was cut back by 1 base and J by 1 base. Written as DNA, the CDR3 is TGTGCCAGCAGTGAATCCAGTAGCGGGGGCACAGATACGCAGTATTTT. Encoded protein: CASSESSSGGTDTQYF.

The chain uses TRBV5-1 and TRBJ1-1, with 9 bases that match TRBD1. The V segment lost 3 bases and the J segment 1 base; nucleotides outside the gene matches: 10. The length of the CDR3 is 17 residues. CDR1 SGHRS and CDR2 YFSETQ come from the germline V gene. CDR3 sequence reads: CASSSTTGGLGNTEAFF. The CDR3 DNA reads as TGCGCCAGCAGCTCTACTACAGGGGGCCTCGGGAACACTGAAGCTTTCTTT.

This clonotype showed up just a few times. V usage is TRBV7-2 and J usage is TRBJ1-4; 9 nucleotides agree with TRBD1. Germline values: CDR1 SGHTA, CDR2 FQGNSA. V dropped 5 bases and J dropped 3; count of bases not matched to a gene: 4. The CDR3 contains 15 residues. The CDR3 DNA sequence: TGTGCCAGCAGCACTACAGGGGGCTCTAATGAAAAACTGTTTTTT. It encodes CASSTTGGSNEKLFF. The entire variable domain, with the rest obtained from reference TRBV7-2 and TRBJ1-4, is as follows: GAGVSQSPSNKVTEKGKDVELRCDPISGHTALYWYRQSLGQGLEFLIYFQGNSAPDKSGLPSDRFSAERTGGSVSTLTIQRTQQEDSAVYLCASSTTGGSNEKLFFGSGTQLSVL.

This clonotype was counted many times. V gene TRBV27 combines with J gene TRBJ2-2; no definite D call. CDR3 length: 14 residues. CDR1 MNHEY and CDR2 SMNVEV come from the germline V gene (reference sequence). Trimming removed 5 bases at V and 8 bases at J, with 15 bases between. CDR3 bases: TGTGCCAGCAGTCAAAGACGGATGTCGGGGGAGCTGTTTTTT. Translated, it gives CASSQRRMSGELFF.

This clonotype was counted between two and nine times. This chain joins TRBV29-1 and TRBJ2-3; 7 positions agree with TRBD2. CDR1 is SQVTM and CDR2 is ANQGSEA in the germline V gene. The junction had 4 bases not matched to a gene; V was cut back by 5 bases and J by 2 bases. The CDR3 runs 13 residues. The CDR3, as DNA: TGCAGCGTTTGGGGGGGTTCCACAGATACGCAGTATTTT. This codes for CSVWGGSTDTQYF.

The chain combines TRBV6-2 or TRBV6-3 with TRBJ2-7; the D gene is possibly TRBD2 (6 bases). Germline assignment: CDR1 MNHEY and CDR2 SVGEGT. The CDR3 is made up of 12 amino acids. The V and J ends lost 4 bases and 4 bases respectively, with 8 bases between them. CDR3 residues: CASSWGDYEQYF. Written as DNA, the CDR3 is TGTGCCAGCAGTTGGGGGGATTACGAGCAGTACTTC.